One sample yielded the 10 T cell receptor beta chains listed below, sequenced in a study of glioma-infiltrating T cells. TCR alpha and beta CDR3 regions were amplified from RNA using iRepertoire nested multiplex PCR. TCRdb analysed the multiplex PCR reads with MiXCR anew, one entry per CDR3 protein. The sample comprises about 140,000 distinct CDR3 sequences, about 39% of which are singletons, and 20% rests with the top ten. Sequences were obtained from glioma tissue, nonneoplastic brain tissue, or PBMCs (not recorded which). These receptors all come from a human donor with low-grade glioma or glioblastoma, undergoing nonglioma brain surgery, or in good health (not recorded which).

In DNA form, the CDR3 reads TGTGCCAGCAGCTTAGCGGGAGGGCTTGGAGAGACCCAGTACTTC. Translating it yields CASSLAGGLGETQYF. This rearrangement joins TRBV7-6 to TRBJ2-5; 7 bases fit TRBD2. V was pared by 0 bases and J by 4 bases, with 5 bases of the junction left unmatched. The CDR3 extends over 15 amino acids. Germline CDR1 is SGHVS and CDR2 is FNYEAQ.

This clonotype was detected only once. The chain combines TRBV25-1 with TRBJ2-2; weak D call: TRBD2 (6 bases). Germline CDR1 and CDR2: MGHDK and SYGVNS. The CDR3 runs 15 residues. V was clipped by 8 bases and J by 3 bases, with 16 bases between them. CDR3 residues: CASSGLLGDTGELFF. CDR3 DNA sequence: TGTGCCAGCTCTGGACTATTAGGGGACACCGGGGAGCTGTTTTTT. The full variable domain, completed using reference TRBV25-1 and TRBJ2-2, is EADIYQTPRYLVIGTGKKITLECSQTMGHDKMYWYQQDPGMELHLIHYSYGVNSTEKGDLSSESTVSRIRTEHFPLTLESARPSHTSQYLCASSGLLGDTGELFFGEGSRLTVL.

The rearrangement joins TRBV20-1 to TRBJ1-5; 7 bases fit TRBD1. Looked up from germline, CDR1 is DFQATT and CDR2 is SNEGSKA (reference sequence). The CDR3 length is 15 residues. V was pared by 5 bases and J by 4 bases, with 11 bases of the junction left unmatched. CDR3 sequence reads: CSALWGSRGNQPQHF. CDR3 in DNA: TGCAGTGCTCTCTGGGGTAGCAGGGGGAATCAGCCCCAGCATTTT.

The V gene is TRBV20-1, the J gene TRBJ2-1; the match to TRBD2 covers 10 bases. CDR3 length: 16 amino acids. The junction had 7 bases not matched to a gene; V was cut back by 3 bases and J by 2 bases. Germline assignment: CDR1 DFQATT and CDR2 SNEGSKA (reference sequence). The CDR3 DNA follows: TGCAGTGCTAGGAAACCGGGACTAGCGACCTACAATGAGCAGTTCTTC. This codes for CSARKPGLATYNEQFF.

The chain carries TRBV5-4 and TRBJ1-1, with 8 bases lining up with TRBD1. Germline trimming cut 3 bases from V and 6 bases from J; bases unmatched to any gene: 4. Germline assignment: CDR1 SGHNT and CDR2 YYREEE (reference sequence). The CDR3 length is 13 residues. CDR3 protein: CASSSTDRAEAFF. CDR3 coding DNA: TGTGCCAGCAGCTCGACGGACAGGGCTGAAGCTTTCTTT.

The chain has TRBV10-3 and TRBJ1-1; D ambiguous. The CDR3 is 13 residues long. V lost 6 bases and J lost 1, with 9 bases in between. CDR1 is ENHRY, CDR2 SYGVKD, per germline. As DNA, the CDR3 is TGTGCCATCAGCCTTGACGGGAACACTGAAGCTTTCTTT. Residues: CAISLDGNTEAFF.

The sample holds a few counts of this clonotype. The chain links TRBV20-1 to TRBJ2-7; the match to TRBD2 covers 13 bases. The CDR3 is made up of 14 amino acids. Unmatched junction bases numbered 7, after V lost 5 bases and J lost 6 bases. Germline loops: CDR1 DFQATT, CDR2 SNEGSKA (reference sequence). The CDR3: CSAWGLAGSAEQYF. The CDR3 DNA follows: TGCAGTGCTTGGGGACTAGCGGGATCCGCCGAGCAGTACTTC.

This clonotype was seen a handful of times. The chain carries TRBV7-2 and TRBJ2-2; no clear D. From germline, CDR1 is SGHTA and CDR2 FQGNSA. The CDR3 loop spans 13 amino acids. V lost 5 bases, J lost 1 base, and 5 bases lay in between. The CDR3 nucleotides are TGTGCCAGCAGCCGTTTGAACACCGGGGAGCTGTTTTTT. Its protein is CASSRLNTGELFF.

This clonotype was found a few times. The rearrangement uses TRBV27 and TRBJ1-2; no definite D call. Germline V lookup: CDR1 MNHEY, CDR2 SMNVEV (reference sequence). The CDR3 contains 14 residues. V was shortened by 5 bases and J by 2 bases, with 12 bases between the two germline ends. The CDR3 sequence is CASSPGQANYGYTF. The CDR3 nucleotides are TGTGCCAGCAGTCCTGGGCAGGCGAACTATGGCTACACCTTC.

The chain joins TRBV6-1 to TRBJ2-1; TRBD2 is a possible D gene (7 bases). This CDR3 region has 12 residues. V shed 8 bases and J shed 8 bases, with 13 bases lying between them. Per germline, CDR1 MNHNS and CDR2 SASEGT. In DNA form, the CDR3 reads TGTGCCAGCGGGGGGGCCAACCATGAGCAGTTCTTC. As protein: CASGGANHEQFF.